This entry lists 6 T cell receptor beta chains sequenced from one sample in a study of radiotherapy plus CTLA-4 blockade in lung cancer. Clones were sequenced by immunoSEQ multiplex PCR, and TCRdb holds only the in-frame ones, with some missing. Altogether 53,000 or so clones are present, approximately 86% being singletons, with the ten largest covering less than 20%. Sequences were derived from peripheral blood, sampled from a patient treated with radiotherapy plus ipilimumab. These receptors were obtained from a human donor with non-small cell lung cancer that progressed on radiotherapy plus ipilimumab. Some clones in this sample may be carry-over from other donors' samples.

The rearrangement links TRBV9 to TRBJ2-2, with D perhaps matching TRBD2 (6 bases). V lost 2 bases to trimming and J lost 0 bases, with 14 bases between them. From germline, CDR1 is SGDLS and CDR2 YYNGEE. The CDR3 has 17 residues. The CDR3 spells CASSVPSGGPNTGELFF. The CDR3 DNA sequence: TGTGCCAGCAGCGTTCCCTCCGGGGGACCGAACACCGGGGAGCTGTTTTTT.

The chain is built from TRBV27 and TRBJ2-6; possibly TRBD1 for D (7 bases). The CDR3 contains 18 residues. The V gene's germline CDR1 is MNHEY and CDR2 SMNVEV (reference sequence). Trimming shortened V by 2 bases and J by 0 bases, and 14 bases separated the two germline ends. CDR3 coding DNA: TGTGCCAGCAGTTTACGGGGGACAGTCTTCTCTGGGGCCAACGTCCTGACTTTC. This sequence encodes CASSLRGTVFSGANVLTF.

V gene TRBV6-6 combines with J gene TRBJ2-5, with 9 bases matching TRBD1. Looked up from germline, CDR1 is MNHNY and CDR2 is SVGAGI (reference sequence). J lost 1 base, V lost 0 bases, and 0 bases had no gene match. CDR3 length: 15 residues. The DNA of the CDR3 is TGTGCCAGCAGTTACTCGACAGGGGGCCAAGAGACCCAGTACTTC. Protein sequence: CASSYSTGGQETQYF.

This clone was recorded only once. CDR3 protein: CASSTRQALRYNEQFF. The CDR3 DNA follows: TGTGCCAGTTCGACTAGGCAGGCCCTCAGATACAATGAGCAGTTCTTC. The V call is TRBV27, the J call TRBJ2-1; D possibly corresponds to TRBD2 (6 bases). The germline V and J ends were trimmed by 9 bases and 4 bases, with 22 bases remaining between them. Germline-derived CDR1 and CDR2 are MNHEY and SMNVEV (reference sequence). The CDR3 sequence is 16 residues long.

By frequency in the sample, this clone is medium-sized. V and J are TRBV10-3 and TRBJ1-2, with TRBD1 matching over 7 bases. The trim removed 6 bases at V and 2 bases at J, leaving 3 bases unmatched. The CDR3 covers 13 residues. CDR1 ENHRY and CDR2 SYGVKD come from the germline V gene. The CDR3 DNA is TGTGCCATCAGGGGGGACAGAAACTATGGCTACACCTTC. It codes for CAIRGDRNYGYTF.

The rearrangement joins TRBV10-3 to TRBJ2-3, with TRBD2 matching 8 bases. The CDR3 has 14 amino acids. The germline CDR1 and CDR2 sequences are ENHRY and SYGVKD. With 10 bases clipped from V and 6 bases from J, the junction kept 12 bases outside the gene matches. The CDR3 loop reads CATLAGSGEDTQYF. Written as DNA, the CDR3 is TGTGCCACGTTAGCGGGGTCCGGAGAGGATACGCAGTATTTT.